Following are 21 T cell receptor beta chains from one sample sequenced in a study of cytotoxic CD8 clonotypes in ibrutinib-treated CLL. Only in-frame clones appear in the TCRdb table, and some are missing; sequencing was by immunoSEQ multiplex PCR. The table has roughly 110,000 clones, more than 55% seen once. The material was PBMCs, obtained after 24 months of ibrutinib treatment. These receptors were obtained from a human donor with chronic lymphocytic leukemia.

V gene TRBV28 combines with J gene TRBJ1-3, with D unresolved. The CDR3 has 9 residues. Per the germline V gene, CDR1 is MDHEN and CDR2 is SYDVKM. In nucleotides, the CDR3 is TGTTCATCTGGAAACACCATATATTTT. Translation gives CSSGNTIYF.

CDR3 region: CASSYRGRINYGYTF. DNA of the CDR3: TGTGCCAGCAGTTACAGGGGCCGCATTAACTATGGCTACACCTTC. The gene calls are TRBV28 and TRBJ1-2, with 7 nucleotides matching TRBD1. Trimming cost V 4 bases and J 1 base; bases outside gene matches: 6. CDR3 length equals 15 residues. Germline V gene sequence: CDR1 MDHEN, CDR2 SYDVKM.

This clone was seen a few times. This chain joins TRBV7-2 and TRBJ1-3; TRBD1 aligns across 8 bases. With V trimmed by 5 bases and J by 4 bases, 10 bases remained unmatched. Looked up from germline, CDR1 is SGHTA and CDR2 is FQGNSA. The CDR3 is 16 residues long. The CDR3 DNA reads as TGTGCCAGCAGCAGTCGAACAGGGGGAGGCGGAAACACCATATATTTT. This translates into CASSSRTGGGGNTIYF.

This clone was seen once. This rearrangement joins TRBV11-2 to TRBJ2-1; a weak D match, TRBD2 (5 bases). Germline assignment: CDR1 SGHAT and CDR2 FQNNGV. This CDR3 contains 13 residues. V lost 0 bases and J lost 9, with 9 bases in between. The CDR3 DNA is TGTGCCAGCAGCTTAGAATGGGGAGCTGAGCAGTTCTTC. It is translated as CASSLEWGAEQFF.

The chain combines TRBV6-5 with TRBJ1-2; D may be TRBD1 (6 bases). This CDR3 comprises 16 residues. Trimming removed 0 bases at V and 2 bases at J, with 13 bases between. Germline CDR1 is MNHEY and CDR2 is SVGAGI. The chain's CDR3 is CASSYSGGRKNYGYTF. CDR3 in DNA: TGTGCCAGCAGTTACTCGGGGGGGCGCAAGAACTATGGCTACACCTTC.

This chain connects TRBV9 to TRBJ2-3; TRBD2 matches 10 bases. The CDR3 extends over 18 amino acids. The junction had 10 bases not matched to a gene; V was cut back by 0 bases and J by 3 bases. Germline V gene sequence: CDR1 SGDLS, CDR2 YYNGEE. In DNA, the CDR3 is TGTGCCAGCAGCGTAGGGAATTTGGGACTAGCGCAAACAGATACGCAGTATTTT. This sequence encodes CASSVGNLGLAQTDTQYF.

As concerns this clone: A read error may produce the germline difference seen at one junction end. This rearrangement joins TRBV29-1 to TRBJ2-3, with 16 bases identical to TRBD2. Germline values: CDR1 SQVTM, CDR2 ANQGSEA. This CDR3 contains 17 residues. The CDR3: CSVGGTSGGGSTDTQYF. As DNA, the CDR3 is TGCAGCGTTGGAGGGACTAGCGGGGGGGGAAGCACAGATACACAGTATTTT.

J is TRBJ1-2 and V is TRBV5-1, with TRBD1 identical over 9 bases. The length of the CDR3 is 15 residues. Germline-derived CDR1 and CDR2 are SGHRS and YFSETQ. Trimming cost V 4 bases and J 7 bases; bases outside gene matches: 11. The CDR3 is CASSPAQGARGGYTF. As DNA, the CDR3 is TGCGCCAGCAGCCCGGCACAGGGGGCGCGGGGTGGCTACACCTTC.

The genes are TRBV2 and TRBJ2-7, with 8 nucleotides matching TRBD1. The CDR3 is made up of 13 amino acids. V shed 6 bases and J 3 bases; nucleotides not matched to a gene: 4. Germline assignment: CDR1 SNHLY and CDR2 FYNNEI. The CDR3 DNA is TGTGCCAGCAGGGAGACAGGGGACTACGAGCAGTACTTC. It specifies CASRETGDYEQYF.

The CDR3 DNA reads TGTGCCAGCAGTGTCTCAGTGGGGATCGGGGTCATTCAGTACTTC. Protein: CASSVSVGIGVIQYF. The chain couples TRBV2 to TRBJ2-4, with a tentative D call TRBD2 (5 bases). Germline V gene data show CDR1 as SNHLY and CDR2 as FYNNEI. The V gene lost 4 bases and the J gene lost 9 bases, with 19 bases spanning the gap. The CDR3 has 15 amino acids.

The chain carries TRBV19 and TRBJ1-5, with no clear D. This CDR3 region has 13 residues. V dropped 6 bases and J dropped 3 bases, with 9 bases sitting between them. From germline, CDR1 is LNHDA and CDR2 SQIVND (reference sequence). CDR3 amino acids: CASRGSPNQPQHF. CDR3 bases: TGTGCCAGTAGGGGCAGTCCCAATCAGCCCCAGCATTTT.

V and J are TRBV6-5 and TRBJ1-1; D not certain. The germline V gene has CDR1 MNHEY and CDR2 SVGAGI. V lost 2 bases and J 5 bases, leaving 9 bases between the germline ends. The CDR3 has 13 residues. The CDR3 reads CASSYPKGTEAFF. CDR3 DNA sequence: TGTGCCAGCAGTTACCCCAAGGGTACTGAAGCTTTCTTT.

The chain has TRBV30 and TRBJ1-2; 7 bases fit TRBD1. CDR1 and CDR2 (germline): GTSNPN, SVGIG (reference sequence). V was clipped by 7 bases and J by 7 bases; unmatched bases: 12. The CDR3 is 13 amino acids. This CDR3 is CAFTGEYYGGYTF. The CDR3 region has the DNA TGTGCCTTTACAGGGGAATATTACGGTGGCTACACCTTC.

The CDR3 sequence is CASSLRSQTSGGYNEQFF. CDR3 coding DNA: TGTGCCAGCAGCCTACGCTCCCAGACTAGCGGGGGGTACAATGAGCAGTTCTTC. The rearrangement links TRBV9 to TRBJ2-1; the match to TRBD2 covers 13 bases. Germline lookup yields CDR1 SGDLS and CDR2 YYNGEE. Trimming took 4 bases from V and 4 from J; bases not matched to a gene: 11. The CDR3 runs 18 residues.

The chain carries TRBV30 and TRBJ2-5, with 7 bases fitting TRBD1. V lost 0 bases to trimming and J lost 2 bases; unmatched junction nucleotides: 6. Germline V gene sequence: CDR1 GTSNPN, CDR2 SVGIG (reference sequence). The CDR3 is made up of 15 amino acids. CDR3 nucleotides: TGTGCCTGGAGTGTGGGACAGACTGTACAAGAGACCCAGTACTTC. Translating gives CAWSVGQTVQETQYF.

This chain's CDR3 is CASSEVAEPGYF. The CDR3 nucleotides are TGTGCCAGCAGTGAAGTTGCCGAACCTGGGTACTTC. The rearrangement joins TRBV6-1 to TRBJ2-7, with D hard to call. The V gene's germline CDR1 is MNHNS and CDR2 SASEGT. V lost 1 base and J lost 12, with 13 bases in between. This CDR3 spans 12 amino acids.

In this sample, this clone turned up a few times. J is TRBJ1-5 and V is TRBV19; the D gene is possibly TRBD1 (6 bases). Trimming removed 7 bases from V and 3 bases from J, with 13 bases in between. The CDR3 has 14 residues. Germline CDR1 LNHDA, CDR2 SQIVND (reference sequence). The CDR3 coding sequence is TGTGCCAGTAAGAAAGGGGGAACCAATCAGCCCCAGCATTTT. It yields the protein CASKKGGTNQPQHF.

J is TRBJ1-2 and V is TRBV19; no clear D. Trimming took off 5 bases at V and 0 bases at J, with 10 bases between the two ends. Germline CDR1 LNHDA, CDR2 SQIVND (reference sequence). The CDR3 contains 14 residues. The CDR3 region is CASSFSGANYGYTF. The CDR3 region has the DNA TGTGCCAGTAGTTTTTCAGGAGCTAACTATGGCTACACCTTC.

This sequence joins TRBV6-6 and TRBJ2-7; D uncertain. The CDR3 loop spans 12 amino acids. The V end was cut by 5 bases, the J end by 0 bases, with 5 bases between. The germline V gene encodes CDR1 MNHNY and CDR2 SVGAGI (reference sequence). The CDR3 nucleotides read TGTGCCAGCAGTCGTATCTCCTACGAGCAGTACTTC. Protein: CASSRISYEQYF.

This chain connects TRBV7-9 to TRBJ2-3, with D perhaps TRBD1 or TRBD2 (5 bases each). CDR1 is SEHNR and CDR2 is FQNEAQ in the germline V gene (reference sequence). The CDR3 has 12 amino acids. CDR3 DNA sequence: TGTGCGAGCTGGGGGAACACAGATACGCAGTATTTT. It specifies CASWGNTDTQYF.

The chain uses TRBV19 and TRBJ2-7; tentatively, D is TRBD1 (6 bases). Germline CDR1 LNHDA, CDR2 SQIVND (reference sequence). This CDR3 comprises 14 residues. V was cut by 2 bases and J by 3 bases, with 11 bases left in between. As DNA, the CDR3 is TGTGCCAGTAGTATACCAGGGGAGATCTACGAGCAGTACTTC. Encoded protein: CASSIPGEIYEQYF.